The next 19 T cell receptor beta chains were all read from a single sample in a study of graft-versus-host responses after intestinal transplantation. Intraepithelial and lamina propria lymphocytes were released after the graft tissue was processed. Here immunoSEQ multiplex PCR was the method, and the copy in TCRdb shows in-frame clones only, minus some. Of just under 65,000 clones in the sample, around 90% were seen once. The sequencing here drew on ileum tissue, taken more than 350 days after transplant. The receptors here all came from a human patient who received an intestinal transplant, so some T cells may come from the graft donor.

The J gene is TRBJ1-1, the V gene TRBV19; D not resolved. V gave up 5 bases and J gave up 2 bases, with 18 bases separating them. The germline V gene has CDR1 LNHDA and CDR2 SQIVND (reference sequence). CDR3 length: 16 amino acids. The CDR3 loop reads CASSAFGQVINTEAFF. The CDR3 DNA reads TGTGCCAGTAGTGCCTTTGGGCAGGTAATAAACACTGAAGCTTTCTTT.

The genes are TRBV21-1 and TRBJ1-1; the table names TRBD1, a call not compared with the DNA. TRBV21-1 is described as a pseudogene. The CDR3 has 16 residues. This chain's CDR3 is CASSKWSGIKNTEAFF. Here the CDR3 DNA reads TGTGCCAGCAGCAAATGGTCAGGGATTAAGAACACTGAAGCTTTCTTT.

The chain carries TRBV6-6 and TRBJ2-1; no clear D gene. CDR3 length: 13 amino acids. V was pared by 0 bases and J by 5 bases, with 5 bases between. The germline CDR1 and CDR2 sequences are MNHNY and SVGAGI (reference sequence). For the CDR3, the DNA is TGTGCCAGCAGTTACTCGGGTGACAATGAGCAGTTCTTC. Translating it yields CASSYSGDNEQFF.

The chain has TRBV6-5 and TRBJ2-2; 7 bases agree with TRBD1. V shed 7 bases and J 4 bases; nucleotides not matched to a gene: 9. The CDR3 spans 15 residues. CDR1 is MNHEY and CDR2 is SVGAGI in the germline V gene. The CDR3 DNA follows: TGTGCCAGCACTACCGACAGGGCGAGCACCGGGGAGCTGTTTTTT. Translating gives CASTTDRASTGELFF.

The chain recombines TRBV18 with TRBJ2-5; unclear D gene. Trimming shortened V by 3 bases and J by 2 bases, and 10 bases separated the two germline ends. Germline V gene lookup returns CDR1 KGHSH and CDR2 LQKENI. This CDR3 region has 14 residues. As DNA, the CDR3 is TGTGCCAGCTCACCCGAAACATTACAAGAGACCCAGTACTTC. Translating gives CASSPETLQETQYF. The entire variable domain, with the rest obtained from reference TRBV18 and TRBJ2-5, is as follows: NAGVMQNPRHLVRRRGQEARLRCSPMKGHSHVYWYRQLPEEGLKFMVYLQKENIIDESGMPKERFSAEFPKEGPSILRIQQVVRGDSAAYFCASSPETLQETQYFGPGTRLLVL.

CDR3 amino acids: CASSGGNEQYF. The CDR3 nucleotides read TGTGCCAGCAGTGGAGGGAACGAGCAGTACTTC. The V and J genes are TRBV2 and TRBJ2-7; possible D gene TRBD2, 5 bases. Deletions cut 4 bases from V and 5 bases from J, with 6 bases between. The CDR3 runs to 11 residues. The germline gives CDR1 SNHLY, CDR2 FYNNEI.

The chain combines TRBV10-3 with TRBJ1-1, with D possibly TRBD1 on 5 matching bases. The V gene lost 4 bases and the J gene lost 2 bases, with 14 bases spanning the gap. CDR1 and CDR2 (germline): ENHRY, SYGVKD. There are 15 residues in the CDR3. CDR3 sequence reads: CAISGGDPKNTEAFF. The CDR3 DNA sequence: TGTGCCATCAGTGGCGGGGACCCCAAAAACACTGAAGCTTTCTTT.

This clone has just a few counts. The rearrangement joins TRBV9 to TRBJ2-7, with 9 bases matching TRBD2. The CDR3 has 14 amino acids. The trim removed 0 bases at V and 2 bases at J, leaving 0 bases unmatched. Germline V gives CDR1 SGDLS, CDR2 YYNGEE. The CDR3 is CASSVGGGAYEQYF. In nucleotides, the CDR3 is TGTGCCAGCAGCGTAGGCGGGGGGGCCTACGAGCAGTACTTC.

The CDR3 loop is CASSPGTDSYEQYF. For the CDR3, the DNA is TGTGCCAGCAGTCCCGGGACTGACTCCTACGAGCAGTACTTC. This chain links TRBV28 with TRBJ2-7; tentative D call: TRBD2 (6 bases). CDR1 MDHEN and CDR2 SYDVKM come from the germline V gene. Between the trimmed V and J ends, which lost 5 bases and 0 bases, there was a span of 11 bases. This CDR3 spans 14 amino acids.

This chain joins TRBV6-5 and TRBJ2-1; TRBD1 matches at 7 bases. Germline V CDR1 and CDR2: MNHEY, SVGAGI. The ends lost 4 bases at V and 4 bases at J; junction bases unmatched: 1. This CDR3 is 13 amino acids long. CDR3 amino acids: CASSWDSYNEQFF. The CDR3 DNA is TGTGCCAGCAGTTGGGACAGTTACAATGAGCAGTTCTTC.

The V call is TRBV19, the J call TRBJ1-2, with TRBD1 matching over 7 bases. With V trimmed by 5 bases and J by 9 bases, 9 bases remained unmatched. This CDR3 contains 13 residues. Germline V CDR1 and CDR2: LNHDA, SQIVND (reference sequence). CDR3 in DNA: TGTGCCAGTAGTCTGCTTGACAGGGACTGCTACACCTTC. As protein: CASSLLDRDCYTF. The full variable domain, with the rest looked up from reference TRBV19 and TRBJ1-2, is DGGITQSPKYLFRKEGQNVTLSCEQNLNHDAMYWYRQDPGQGLRLIYYSQIVNDFQKGDIAEGYSVSREKKESFPLTVTSAQKNPTAFYLCASSLLDRDCYTFGSGTRLTVV.

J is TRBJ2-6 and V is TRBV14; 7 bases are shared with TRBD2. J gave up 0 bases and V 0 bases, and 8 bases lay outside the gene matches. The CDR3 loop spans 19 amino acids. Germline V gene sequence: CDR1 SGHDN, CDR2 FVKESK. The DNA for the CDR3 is TGTGCCAGCAGCCAAGAGTGGGGAGCGGGGTTCTCTGGGGCCAACGTCCTGACTTTC. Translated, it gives CASSQEWGAGFSGANVLTF.

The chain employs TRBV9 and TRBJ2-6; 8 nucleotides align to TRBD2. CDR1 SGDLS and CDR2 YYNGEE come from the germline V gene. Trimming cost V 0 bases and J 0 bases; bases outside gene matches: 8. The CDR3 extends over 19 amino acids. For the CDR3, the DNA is TGTGCCAGCAGCGTAGATCTGCGGGAGGTTTACTCTGGGGCCAACGTCCTGACTTTC. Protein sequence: CASSVDLREVYSGANVLTF.

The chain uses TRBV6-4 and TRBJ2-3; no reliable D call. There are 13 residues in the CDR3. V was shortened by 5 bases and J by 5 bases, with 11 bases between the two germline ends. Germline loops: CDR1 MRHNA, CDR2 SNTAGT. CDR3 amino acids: CASSPSPGDTQYF. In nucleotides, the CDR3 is TGTGCCAGCAGTCCCTCGCCGGGAGATACGCAGTATTTT.

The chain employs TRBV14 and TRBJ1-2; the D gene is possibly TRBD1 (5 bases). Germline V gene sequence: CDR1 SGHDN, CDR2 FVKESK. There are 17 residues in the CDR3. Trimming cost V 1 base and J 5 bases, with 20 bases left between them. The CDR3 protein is CASSQGPGTTINYGYTF. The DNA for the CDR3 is TGTGCCAGCAGCCAAGGCCCCGGGACTACAATAAATTATGGCTACACCTTC. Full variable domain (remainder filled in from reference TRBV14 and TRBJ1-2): EAGVTQFPSHSVIEKGQTVTLRCDPISGHDNLYWYRRVMGKEIKFLLHFVKESKQDESGMPNNRFLAERTGGTYSTLKVQPAELEDSGVYFCASSQGPGTTINYGYTFGSGTRLTVV.

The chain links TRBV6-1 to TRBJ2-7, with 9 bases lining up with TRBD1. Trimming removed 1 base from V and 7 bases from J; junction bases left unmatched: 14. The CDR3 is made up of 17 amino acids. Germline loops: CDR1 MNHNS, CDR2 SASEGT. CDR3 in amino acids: CASSEGPPGTGSGEQYF. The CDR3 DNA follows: TGTGCCAGCAGTGAAGGGCCTCCCGGGACAGGGTCGGGTGAGCAGTACTTC.

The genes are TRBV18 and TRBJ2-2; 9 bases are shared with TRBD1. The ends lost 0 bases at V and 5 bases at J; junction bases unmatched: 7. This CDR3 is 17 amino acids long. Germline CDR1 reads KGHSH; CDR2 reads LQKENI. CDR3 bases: TGTGCCAGCTCACCACCATCGTCCGACAGGGGGACCGGGGAGCTGTTTTTT. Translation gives CASSPPSSDRGTGELFF. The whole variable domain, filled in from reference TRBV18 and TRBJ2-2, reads NAGVMQNPRHLVRRRGQEARLRCSPMKGHSHVYWYRQLPEEGLKFMVYLQKENIIDESGMPKERFSAEFPKEGPSILRIQQVVRGDSAAYFCASSPPSSDRGTGELFFGEGSRLTVL.

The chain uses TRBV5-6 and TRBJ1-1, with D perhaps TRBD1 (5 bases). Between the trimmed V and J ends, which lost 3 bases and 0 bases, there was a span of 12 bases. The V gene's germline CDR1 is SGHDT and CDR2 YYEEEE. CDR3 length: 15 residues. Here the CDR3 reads CASSSRQLMNTEAFF. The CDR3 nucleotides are TGTGCCAGCAGCTCGCGACAGCTTATGAACACTGAAGCTTTCTTT.

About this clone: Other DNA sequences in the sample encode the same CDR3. The CDR3 region has the DNA TGCGCCAGCAGCCAGGATAGGAACACTGAAGCTTTCTTT. It is translated as CASSQDRNTEAFF. The rearrangement links TRBV4-1 to TRBJ1-1; D gene uncertain. Germline CDR1 is MGHRA and CDR2 is YSYEKL. The CDR3 has 13 amino acids. Trimming took 3 bases from V and 1 from J, leaving 6 bases between them.